This passage covers 22 T cell receptor beta chains from one sample sequenced in a study of T-cell memory formation after mild COVID-19. Using its own MiXCR run on the 5' RACE reads, TCRdb lists one record per CDR3 protein. There are hundreds of thousands of distinct CDR3 sequences in the sample; approximately 21% occur only once, and around 7.7% lies in the top ten. The sample comprised PBMCs or a T cell subset sorted from them (not recorded which). All receptors come from an adult woman who had mild COVID-19 (a few samples of this study predate the infection). Cell type and time point are not known.

The chain joins TRBV5-6 to TRBJ2-7; TRBD1 might be the D (5 bases). CDR1 SGHDT and CDR2 YYEEEE come from the germline V gene. Trimming left V 4 bases short and J 5 bases short, with 16 bases between. This CDR3 has 14 residues. The CDR3 loop reads CASSVRPGADEQYF. CDR3 DNA sequence: TGTGCCAGCAGCGTAAGACCTGGGGCGGACGAGCAGTACTTC.

The chain couples TRBV27 to TRBJ2-1; 10 bases are shared with TRBD2. The CDR3 spans 16 residues. The V gene's germline CDR1 is MNHEY and CDR2 SMNVEV (reference sequence). Losses at the gene ends were 0 bases for V and 6 bases for J; bases not matched to a gene: 5. CDR3 sequence (DNA): TGTGCCAGCAGTTTATCGAAAACTAGCGGGACCAATGAGCAGTTCTTC. It yields the protein CASSLSKTSGTNEQFF.

V is TRBV5-1 and J is TRBJ2-1; weak D call: TRBD1 (6 bases). Germline V gives CDR1 SGHRS, CDR2 YFSETQ. The CDR3 is 13 amino acids. V was clipped by 4 bases and J by 8 bases, with 13 bases between them. The CDR3 nucleotides read TGCGCCAGCAGCACCGGACAGCATGATGAGCAGTTCTTC. This encodes CASSTGQHDEQFF.

This clonotype has just a few counts. The chain has TRBV7-6 and TRBJ2-3, with 8 bases that match TRBD2. The CDR3 has 13 amino acids. Germline values: CDR1 SGHVS, CDR2 FNYEAQ. The V segment lost 6 bases and the J segment 6 bases; nucleotides outside the gene matches: 5. CDR3 in amino acids: CASRREVFDTQYF. As DNA, the CDR3 is TGTGCCAGCAGGCGGGAGGTGTTTGATACGCAGTATTTT.

In its sample, this clonotype was seen many times. The rearrangement links TRBV20-1 to TRBJ2-5; 11 nucleotides agree with TRBD2. The V gene's germline CDR1 is DFQATT and CDR2 SNEGSKA (reference sequence). The CDR3 length is 14 residues. V dropped 3 bases and J dropped 1; count of bases not matched to a gene: 1. CDR3 residues: CSASLAGGQETQYF. DNA of the CDR3: TGCAGTGCTAGTCTAGCGGGGGGCCAAGAGACCCAGTACTTC.

This chain uses TRBV6-2 or TRBV6-3 with TRBJ1-5, with D possibly matching TRBD1 (5 bases). The CDR3 runs to 14 residues. From germline, CDR1 is MNHEY and CDR2 SVGEGT. The V end was cut by 8 bases, the J end by 1 base, with 12 bases between. CDR3 amino acids: CASGGFGSNQPQHF. CDR3 nucleotides: TGTGCCAGCGGGGGTTTTGGGAGCAATCAGCCCCAGCATTTT.

The V and J genes are TRBV7-9 and TRBJ1-6; no clear D gene. CDR3 length equals 15 residues. Germline values: CDR1 SEHNR, CDR2 FQNEAQ (reference sequence). V lost 4 bases, J lost 4 bases, and 11 bases lay in between. CDR3 loop: CASSSPRGYNSPLHF. CDR3 DNA: TGTGCCAGCAGCTCCCCGCGCGGATATAATTCACCCCTCCACTTT.

The genes are TRBV7-6 and TRBJ2-3; TRBD2 matches 9 bases. Unmatched junction bases numbered 9, after V lost 5 bases and J lost 3 bases. The CDR3 is 16 amino acids. From germline, CDR1 is SGHVS and CDR2 FNYEAQ. The CDR3 DNA is TGTGCCAGCAGCCCGAAGTTTAGCGGGAGTACAGATACGCAGTATTTT. Its protein product is CASSPKFSGSTDTQYF.

Many counts were recorded for this clonotype. The V call is TRBV29-1, the J call TRBJ2-1; D might be TRBD1 or TRBD2, each matching 6 bases. V lost 2 bases and J lost 9, with 17 bases in between. The CDR3 covers 14 residues. Germline loops: CDR1 SQVTM, CDR2 ANQGSEA. As DNA, the CDR3 is TGCAGCGTTGAACAACAAATGGGGGGCTCTGAGCAGTTCTTC. As protein: CSVEQQMGGSEQFF.

This clonotype was counted a few times. This chain connects TRBV30 to TRBJ2-7, with a possible D match to TRBD1 (6 bases). The CDR3 is 12 residues long. With 2 bases removed from V and 3 bases from J, the gap between germline ends came to 8 bases. Germline assignment: CDR1 GTSNPN and CDR2 SVGIG (reference sequence). The CDR3 nucleotides read TGTGCCTGGAGTAAACAGGGCTACGAGCAGTACTTC. Translation gives CAWSKQGYEQYF.

This clonotype was picked up a small number of times. The V call is TRBV7-8, the J call TRBJ2-3, with D maybe TRBD2 (6 bases). The germline V gene encodes CDR1 SGHVS and CDR2 FQNEAQ. The CDR3 spans 17 residues. Deletions cut 3 bases from V and 4 bases from J, with 20 bases between. The DNA for the CDR3 is TGTGCCAGCAGCTTGGCTCGGCGGGGCCGGGGTGCAGATACGCAGTATTTT. Protein product: CASSLARRGRGADTQYF.

The chain has TRBV12-5 and TRBJ1-1, with a weak D call TRBD1 (5 bases). The length of the CDR3 is 14 residues. Germline assignment: CDR1 LGHNT and CDR2 FRNRAP. V lost 7 bases and J lost 6, with 18 bases in between. The DNA for the CDR3 is TGTGCTAGTGCCCCTTCCTCGGGGGGAGCTGAAGCTTTCTTT. Translating gives CASAPSSGGAEAFF.

V and J are TRBV12-3 or TRBV12-4 and TRBJ1-1; D is uncertain. The CDR3 extends over 12 amino acids. V lost 5 bases, J lost 7 bases, and 11 bases lay in between. The chain's CDR3 is CASSHGRIEAFF. In nucleotides, the CDR3 is TGTGCCAGCAGTCATGGACGGATTGAAGCTTTCTTT.

This clonotype was picked up a small number of times. The CDR3 DNA sequence: TGCAGTGCTAGAGTTGTTCCTCCGGGGGGATTCACCTACGAGCAGTACTTC. It translates to CSARVVPPGGFTYEQYF. V is TRBV20-1 and J is TRBJ2-7; TRBD2 matches at 7 bases. The germline V gene encodes CDR1 DFQATT and CDR2 SNEGSKA (reference sequence). After removal of 1 base from V and 2 bases from J, the junction contained 14 bases not matched to a gene. The CDR3 is 17 residues long.

This chain connects TRBV6-5 to TRBJ2-3; TRBD2 aligns across 10 bases. This CDR3 spans 19 amino acids. V shed 2 bases, J shed 10 bases, and the junction held 21 bases outside the gene matches. Germline CDR1 reads MNHEY; CDR2 reads SVGAGI. Here the CDR3 reads CASSYGGGLLAGPQGPQYF. In DNA, the CDR3 is TGTGCCAGCAGTTACGGTGGAGGGTTACTAGCGGGGCCCCAGGGACCGCAGTATTTT.

The CDR3 coding sequence is TGTGCCAGCTTCCGGGGGTACGAGCAGTACTTC. This sequence encodes CASFRGYEQYF. The V and J genes are TRBV5-8 and TRBJ2-7; perhaps TRBD2 as D (6 bases). CDR1 and CDR2 (germline): SGHTS, YDEGEE. V lost 7 bases to trimming and J lost 4 bases, with 9 bases between them. CDR3 length: 11 amino acids.

V and J are TRBV7-9 and TRBJ1-6; D is possibly TRBD1 (5 bases). V lost 2 bases and J 10 bases, leaving 9 bases between the germline ends. The CDR3 has 13 amino acids. Germline-derived CDR1 and CDR2 are SEHNR and FQNEAQ (reference sequence). CDR3 region: CASSLMGESPLHF. CDR3 DNA: TGTGCCAGCAGCTTAATGGGGGAATCACCCCTCCACTTT.

A few counts support this clonotype. The rearrangement joins TRBV28 to TRBJ1-2; D remains ambiguous. This CDR3 has 14 residues. V lost 4 bases to trimming and J lost 0 bases, with 9 bases between them. The germline V gene encodes CDR1 MDHEN and CDR2 SYDVKM. The CDR3 bases are TGTGCCAGCAGTTCACCCGAACCTAACTATGGCTACACCTTC. Protein product: CASSSPEPNYGYTF.

This clonotype was seen only a few times. V usage is TRBV27 and J usage is TRBJ2-4; 11 nucleotides match TRBD1. There are 14 residues in the CDR3. Germline lookup yields CDR1 MNHEY and CDR2 SMNVEV (reference sequence). V gave up 6 bases and J gave up 7 bases; unmatched junction bases: 5. CDR3 sequence reads: CASRGTGGRNIQYF. For the CDR3, the DNA is TGTGCCAGCAGGGGGACAGGGGGTAGGAACATTCAGTACTTC.

This chain uses TRBV6-2 or TRBV6-3 with TRBJ2-4; no firm D call. V was clipped by 10 bases and J by 3 bases, with 16 bases between them. The CDR3 is made up of 14 amino acids. Germline values: CDR1 MNHEY, CDR2 SVGEGT. CDR3 nucleotides: TGTGCCACCCTAACCCCCCATGACAAAAACATTCAGTACTTC. It yields the protein CATLTPHDKNIQYF.

The chain links TRBV5-1 to TRBJ2-7; D possibly uses TRBD1 or TRBD2 (6 bases each). The CDR3 spans 15 residues. V was clipped by 0 bases and J by 2 bases, with 12 bases between them. CDR1 is SGHRS, CDR2 YFSETQ, per germline. CDR3 sequence (DNA): TGCGCCAGCAGCTTGGCAACAGGGAGGACCTACGAGCAGTACTTC. This encodes CASSLATGRTYEQYF. The full variable domain, completed using reference TRBV5-1 and TRBJ2-7, is KAGVTQTPRYLIKTRGQQVTLSCSPISGHRSVSWYQQTPGQGLQFLFEYFSETQRNKGNFPGRFSGRQFSNSRSEMNVSTLELGDSALYLCASSLATGRTYEQYFGPGTRLTVT.

This clonotype was recorded at least ten times. The chain is built from TRBV14 and TRBJ1-1, with no clear D. CDR3 length: 14 residues. The V gene lost 4 bases and the J gene lost 0 bases, with 9 bases spanning the gap. The germline CDR1 and CDR2 sequences are SGHDN and FVKESK. This CDR3 reads CASSPPGMNTEAFF. Here the CDR3 DNA reads TGTGCCAGCAGCCCCCCGGGAATGAACACTGAAGCTTTCTTT.